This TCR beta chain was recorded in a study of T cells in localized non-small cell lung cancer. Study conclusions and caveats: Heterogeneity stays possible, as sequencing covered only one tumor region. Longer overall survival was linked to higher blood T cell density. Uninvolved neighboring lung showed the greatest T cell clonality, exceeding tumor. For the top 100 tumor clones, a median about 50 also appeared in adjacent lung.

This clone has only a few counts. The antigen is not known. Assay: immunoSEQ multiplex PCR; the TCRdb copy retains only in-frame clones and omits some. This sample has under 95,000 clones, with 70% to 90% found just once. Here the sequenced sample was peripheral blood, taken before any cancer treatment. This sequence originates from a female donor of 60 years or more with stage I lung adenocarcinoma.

CDR3 nucleotide sequence: TGTGCCAGCAGCGTAGAACCCGCCGGCGGCCCCCAAGAGACCCAGTACTTC. Translation: CASSVEPAGGPQETQYF. The chain combines TRBV9 with TRBJ2-5, with D uncertain. The CDR3 is made up of 17 amino acids. Trimming took off 0 bases at V and 1 base at J, with 16 bases between the two ends. From germline, CDR1 is SGDLS and CDR2 YYNGEE.